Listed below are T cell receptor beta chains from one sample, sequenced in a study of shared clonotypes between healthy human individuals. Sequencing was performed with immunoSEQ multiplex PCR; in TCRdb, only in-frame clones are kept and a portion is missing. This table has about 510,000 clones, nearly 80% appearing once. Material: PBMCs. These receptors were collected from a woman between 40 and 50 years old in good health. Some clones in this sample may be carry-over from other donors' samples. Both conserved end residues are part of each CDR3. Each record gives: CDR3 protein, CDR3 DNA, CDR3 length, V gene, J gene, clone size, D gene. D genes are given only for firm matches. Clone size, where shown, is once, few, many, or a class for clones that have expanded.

CDR3 protein: CASSPRTSGDEQFF; CDR3 DNA: TGTGCCAGCAGCCCGCGGACTAGCGGGGATGAGCAGTTCTTC; CDR3 length: 14; V gene: TRBV11-2; J gene: TRBJ2-1; clone size: NA; D gene: TRBD2
CDR3 protein: CASSARGQNTGELFF; CDR3 DNA: TGTGCCAGCAGCGCCCGTGGACAGAACACCGGGGAGCTGTTTTTT; CDR3 length: 15; V gene: TRBV9; J gene: TRBJ2-2; clone size: NA; D gene: NA
CDR3 protein: CASSISASSYEQYF; CDR3 DNA: TGTGCCAGTAGTATCAGCGCGAGCTCCTACGAGCAGTACTTC; CDR3 length: 14; V gene: TRBV19; J gene: TRBJ2-7; clone size: NA; D gene: NA
CDR3 protein: CASSKGRDTGYTEAFF; CDR3 DNA: TGTGCCAGCAGCAAAGGCCGGGACACCGGCTACACTGAAGCTTTCTTT; CDR3 length: 16; V gene: TRBV11-2; J gene: TRBJ1-1; clone size: NA; D gene: NA
CDR3 protein: CASSVEGRRGGELFF; CDR3 DNA: TGTGCCAGCAGTGTTGAGGGGAGAAGGGGCGGGGAGCTGTTTTTT; CDR3 length: 15; V gene: TRBV28; J gene: TRBJ2-2; clone size: few; D gene: NA
CDR3 protein: CASRGGSSYNEQFF; CDR3 DNA: TGTGCCAGCAGGGGGGGGAGCTCCTACAATGAGCAGTTCTTC; CDR3 length: 14; V gene: TRBV2; J gene: TRBJ2-1; clone size: NA; D gene: TRBD2
CDR3 protein: CASSWGNYGYTF; CDR3 DNA: TGTGCCAGTAGTTGGGGAAACTATGGCTACACCTTC; CDR3 length: 12; V gene: TRBV19; J gene: TRBJ1-2; clone size: few; D gene: NA
CDR3 protein: CASSYRASGRGETQYF; CDR3 DNA: TGTGCCAGCAGTTACAGGGCTAGCGGGAGGGGAGAGACCCAGTACTTC; CDR3 length: 16; V gene: TRBV6-6; J gene: TRBJ2-5; clone size: once; D gene: TRBD2
CDR3 protein: CASSWGLSGGPYEQYF; CDR3 DNA: TGCGCCAGCAGCTGGGGGCTGTCGGGAGGGCCCTACGAGCAGTACTTC; CDR3 length: 16; V gene: TRBV5-1; J gene: TRBJ2-7; clone size: once; D gene: TRBD2
CDR3 protein: CASSSGQGETGELFF; CDR3 DNA: TGTGCCAGCAGTTCGGGACAGGGGGAGACCGGGGAGCTGTTTTTT; CDR3 length: 15; V gene: TRBV7-9; J gene: TRBJ2-2; clone size: NA; D gene: TRBD1
CDR3 protein: CASSSGGGGNQPQHF; CDR3 DNA: TGTGCCAGCAGCTCCGGCGGAGGGGGCAATCAGCCCCAGCATTTT; CDR3 length: 15; V gene: TRBV9; J gene: TRBJ1-5; clone size: few; D gene: NA
CDR3 protein: CASSPGNRAGYTF; CDR3 DNA: TGTGCCAGTAGCCCCGGTAATCGGGCTGGCTACACCTTC; CDR3 length: 13; V gene: TRBV19; J gene: TRBJ1-2; clone size: NA; D gene: NA
CDR3 protein: CSVDLAGVADTQYF; CDR3 DNA: TGCAGCGTTGACCTAGCGGGAGTGGCAGATACGCAGTATTTT; CDR3 length: 14; V gene: TRBV29-1; J gene: TRBJ2-3; clone size: NA; D gene: TRBD2
CDR3 protein: CASSFFSRRDPNTGELFF; CDR3 DNA: TGCGCCAGCAGCTTCTTCTCCCGCAGGGACCCCAACACCGGGGAGCTGTTTTTT; CDR3 length: 18; V gene: TRBV5-1; J gene: TRBJ2-2; clone size: NA; D gene: NA
CDR3 protein: CASSPVGGSPPQHF; CDR3 DNA: TGTGCCAGCAGCCCAGTGGGAGGGTCCCCGCCCCAGCATTTT; CDR3 length: 14; V gene: TRBV7-9; J gene: TRBJ1-5; clone size: once; D gene: NA
CDR3 protein: CASSLARTGYEQYF; CDR3 DNA: TGTGCCAGCAGCTTAGCGCGAACGGGCTACGAGCAGTACTTC; CDR3 length: 14; V gene: TRBV7-8; J gene: TRBJ2-7; clone size: NA; D gene: NA
CDR3 protein: CASRQGARVQPQHF; CDR3 DNA: TGTGCCAGCAGACAGGGGGCGCGGGTTCAGCCCCAGCATTTT; CDR3 length: 14; V gene: TRBV27; J gene: TRBJ1-5; clone size: NA; D gene: TRBD1
CDR3 protein: CASGHRERETSYTQYF; CDR3 DNA: TGTGCCAGTGGACACAGGGAGAGGGAGACTAGCTACACGCAGTATTTT; CDR3 length: 16; V gene: TRBV19; J gene: TRBJ2-3; clone size: NA; D gene: NA
CDR3 protein: CASTKSRTNSQADTEAFF; CDR3 DNA: TGCGCCAGCACCAAATCTAGGACAAACTCACAAGCGGACACTGAAGCTTTCTTT; CDR3 length: 18; V gene: TRBV5-1; J gene: TRBJ1-1; clone size: NA; D gene: NA
CDR3 protein: CASSQDNPSGSSDTQYF; CDR3 DNA: TGCGCCAGCAGCCAAGATAACCCTAGCGGGAGCTCAGATACGCAGTATTTT; CDR3 length: 17; V gene: TRBV4-3; J gene: TRBJ2-3; clone size: NA; D gene: TRBD2
CDR3 protein: CASSLSEEETQYF; CDR3 DNA: TGTGCCAGCAGTTTATCGGAGGAAGAGACCCAGTACTTC; CDR3 length: 13; V gene: TRBV27; J gene: TRBJ2-5; clone size: medium-sized; D gene: NA
CDR3 protein: CASSRDSRTGELFF; CDR3 DNA: TGTGCCAGCAGCCGGGACTCGCGCACCGGGGAGCTGTTTTTT; CDR3 length: 14; V gene: TRBV9; J gene: TRBJ2-2; clone size: NA; D gene: NA